Described below is a single TCR beta chain sequence and its context. This specimen belongs to a study of cytomegalovirus exposure and HLA in healthy donors. PCR used 60 Vbeta primers and 13 Jbeta primers. Sequencing was performed with immunoSEQ multiplex PCR; in TCRdb, only in-frame clones are kept and a portion is missing. The data show about 120,000 clones, about 74% seen once. The CDR3 spans 15 residues. Germline-derived CDR1 and CDR2 are SGHRS and YFSETQ. The chain is built from TRBV5-1 and TRBJ2-5; 7 bases are a match to TRBD1. TRBJ2-7 explains the end of the DNA better; the J call may be wrong. This receptor was identified in a woman in her forties in good health and CMV-seropositive. Sequencing was performed on PBMCs. The CDR3 nucleotides are TGCGCCAGCAGCATCGGAACGGGACAGCCCTACGAGCAGTACTTC. Translated, it gives CASSIGTGQPYEQYF.